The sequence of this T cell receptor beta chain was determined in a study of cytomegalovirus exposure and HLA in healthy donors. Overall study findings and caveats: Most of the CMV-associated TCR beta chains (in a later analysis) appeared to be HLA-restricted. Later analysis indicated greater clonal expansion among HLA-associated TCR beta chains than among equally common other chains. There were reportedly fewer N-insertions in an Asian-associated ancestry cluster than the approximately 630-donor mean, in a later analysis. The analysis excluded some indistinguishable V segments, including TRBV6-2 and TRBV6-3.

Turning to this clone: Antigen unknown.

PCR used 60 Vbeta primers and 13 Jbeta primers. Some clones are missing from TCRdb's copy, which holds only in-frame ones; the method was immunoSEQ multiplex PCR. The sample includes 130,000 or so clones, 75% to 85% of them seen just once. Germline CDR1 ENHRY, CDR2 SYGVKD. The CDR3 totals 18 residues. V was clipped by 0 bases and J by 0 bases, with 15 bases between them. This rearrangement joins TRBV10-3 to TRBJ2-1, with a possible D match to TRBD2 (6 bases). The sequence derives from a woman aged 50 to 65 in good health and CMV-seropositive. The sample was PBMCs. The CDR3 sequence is CAISESTRDLSSYNEQFF. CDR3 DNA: TGTGCCATCAGTGAGTCGACTCGGGACTTGAGCTCCTACAATGAGCAGTTCTTC.